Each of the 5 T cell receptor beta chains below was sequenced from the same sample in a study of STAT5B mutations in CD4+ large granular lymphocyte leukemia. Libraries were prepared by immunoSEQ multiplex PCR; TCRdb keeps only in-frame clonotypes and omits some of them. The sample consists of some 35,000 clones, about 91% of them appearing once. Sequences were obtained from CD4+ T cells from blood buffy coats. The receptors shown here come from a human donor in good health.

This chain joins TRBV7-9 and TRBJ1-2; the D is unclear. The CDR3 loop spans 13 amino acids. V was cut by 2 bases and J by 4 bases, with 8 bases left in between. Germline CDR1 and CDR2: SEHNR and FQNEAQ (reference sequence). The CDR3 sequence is CASSLMAVYGYTF. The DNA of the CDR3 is TGTGCCAGCAGCTTAATGGCAGTCTATGGCTACACCTTC.

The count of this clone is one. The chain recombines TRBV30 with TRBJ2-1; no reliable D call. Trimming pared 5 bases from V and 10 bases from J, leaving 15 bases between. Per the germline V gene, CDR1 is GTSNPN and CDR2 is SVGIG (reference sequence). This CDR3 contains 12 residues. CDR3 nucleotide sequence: TGTGCCTGGTTTAGAGGCGGAGCGGAGCAGTTCTTC. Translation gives CAWFRGGAEQFF.

CDR3 in amino acids: CASGLVPPTKEQYF. CDR3 in DNA: TGTGCTAGTGGTTTGGTCCCCCCTACGAAAGAGCAGTACTTC. The genes are TRBV12-5 and TRBJ2-7; the D is unclear. This CDR3 has 14 amino acids. The V end was cut by 0 bases, the J end by 7 bases, with 13 bases between. Germline loops: CDR1 LGHNT, CDR2 FRNRAP. Complete variable domain (other parts from reference TRBV12-5 and TRBJ2-7): DARVTQTPRHKVTEMGQEVTMRCQPILGHNTVFWYRQTMMQGLELLAYFRNRAPLDDSGMPKDRFSAEMPDATLATLKIQPSEPRDSAVYFCASGLVPPTKEQYFGPGTRLTVT.

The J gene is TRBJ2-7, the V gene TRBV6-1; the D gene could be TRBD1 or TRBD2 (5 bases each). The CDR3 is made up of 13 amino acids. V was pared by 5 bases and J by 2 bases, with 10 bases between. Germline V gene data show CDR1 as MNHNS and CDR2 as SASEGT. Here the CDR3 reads CASSFQGPYEQYF. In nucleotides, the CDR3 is TGTGCCAGCAGTTTCCAGGGACCCTACGAGCAGTACTTC.

Here the CDR3 DNA reads TGCAGCGTTCGGGCTAGCGGGGCCTACGAGCAGTACTTC. Protein: CSVRASGAYEQYF. The rearrangement joins TRBV29-1 to TRBJ2-7, with 9 bases matching TRBD2. J gave up 2 bases and V 5 bases, and 4 bases lay outside the gene matches. Germline V gene lookup returns CDR1 SQVTM and CDR2 ANQGSEA. The CDR3 is made up of 13 amino acids.